The rows below give T cell receptor beta chains drawn from one sample of a study of blood T cell repertoires in COVID-19. The table came from immunoSEQ multiplex PCR; TCRdb's copy has only in-frame clones and leaves some out. Of about 240,000 clones in the sample, 82% are singletons; the top ten hold around 3.3%. Sequencing was carried out using peripheral blood. These receptors were taken from a woman aged 18 to 35 with acute or convalescent COVID-19. CDR3s include the opening cysteine and the closing phenylalanine or tryptophan. Each record gives: D gene, V gene, J gene, clone size, CDR3 DNA, CDR3 protein. A D gene is named only where the DNA matches it firmly. Clone size is shown for a subset of rows, as once, few, many or a class of expanded clone.

D: TRBD2; V: TRBV7-8; J: TRBJ2-5; size: -; DNA: TGTGCCAGCAGCTCCGGACTAGCGGGGGATCCGCAAGAGACCCAGTACTTC; CDR3: CASSSGLAGDPQETQYF
D: -; V: TRBV5-4; J: TRBJ2-7; size: -; DNA: TGTGCCAGCAGCCTAGGTGGAACGTTCGAGCAGTACTTC; CDR3: CASSLGGTFEQYF
D: -; V: TRBV14; J: TRBJ1-2; size: -; DNA: TGTGCCAGCAGCCAAGACGGCGGGGGTACTGGCTATGGCTACACCTTC; CDR3: CASSQDGGGTGYGYTF
D: -; V: TRBV4-3; J: TRBJ1-2; size: -; DNA: TGCGCCAGCAGCCAAGATGAGGGCCGCAGCTATGGCTACACCTTC; CDR3: CASSQDEGRSYGYTF
D: -; V: TRBV7-9; J: TRBJ2-5; size: -; DNA: TGTGCCAGCAGCCGCGAGGAGACCCAGTACTTC; CDR3: CASSREETQYF
D: -; V: TRBV25-1; J: TRBJ2-1; size: -; DNA: TGTGCCAGCAGTGGATCCGGGTCTAATGAGCAGTTCTTC; CDR3: CASSGSGSNEQFF
D: -; V: TRBV9; J: TRBJ1-4; size: -; DNA: TGTGCCAGCAGCGTAGGGTACAGGGCTAATGAAAAACTGTTTTTT; CDR3: CASSVGYRANEKLFF
D: TRBD1; V: TRBV5-1; J: TRBJ2-7; size: once; DNA: TGCGCCAGCAGCTTGGGGGTAGGGGGCGCCTACGAGCAGTACTTC; CDR3: CASSLGVGGAYEQYF
D: -; V: TRBV30; J: TRBJ1-5; size: -; DNA: TGTGCCTGGAGTGTACCGTGGGGGGGTGATCAGCCCCAGCATTTT; CDR3: CAWSVPWGGDQPQHF
D: -; V: TRBV18; J: TRBJ1-1; size: -; DNA: TGTGCCAGCTCACCAGGAGAGGCCATACACGAGATGAACACTGAAGCTTTCTTT; CDR3: CASSPGEAIHEMNTEAFF
D: -; V: TRBV7-2; J: TRBJ2-7; size: once; DNA: TGTGCCAGCAGCTCCGGGAACGAGCAGTACTTC; CDR3: CASSSGNEQYF
D: -; V: TRBV7-9; J: TRBJ2-3; size: -; DNA: TGTGCCAGCAGCCCTACCGCTAGCACAGATACGCAGTATTTT; CDR3: CASSPTASTDTQYF
D: -; V: TRBV7-2; J: TRBJ2-1; size: -; DNA: TGTGCCAGCACTTCCCAGGGGTATGACAATGAGCAGTTCTTC; CDR3: CASTSQGYDNEQFF
D: -; V: TRBV13; J: TRBJ1-1; size: -; DNA: TGTGCCAGCAGCTCCGCGTGGTCCCCTGAAGCTTTCTTT; CDR3: CASSSAWSPEAFF
D: TRBD2; V: TRBV7-7; J: TRBJ2-2; size: -; DNA: TGTGCTAGCAGCTCGGGACTAGCGGGAGGGGACACCGGGGAGCTGTTTTTT; CDR3: CASSSGLAGGDTGELFF
D: TRBD2; V: TRBV4-3; J: TRBJ2-7; size: -; DNA: TGCGCCAGCAGCCAAGGGCTAGCGGCAGCCTACGAGCAGTACTTC; CDR3: CASSQGLAAAYEQYF
D: -; V: TRBV19; J: TRBJ1-6; size: once; DNA: TGTGCCAGTAGTAGTCTTTATAATTCACCCCTCCACTTT; CDR3: CASSSLYNSPLHF
D: TRBD1; V: TRBV5-4; J: TRBJ2-7; size: -; DNA: TGTGCCAGCAGCTTGGCGACAGGGACACCCTACGAGCAGTACTTC; CDR3: CASSLATGTPYEQYF
D: TRBD1; V: TRBV15; J: TRBJ1-4; size: -; DNA: TGTGCCACCAGCACCCGGGACAGGGGGTCAACTAATGAAAAACTGTTTTTT; CDR3: CATSTRDRGSTNEKLFF
D: TRBD1; V: TRBV19; J: TRBJ1-2; size: -; DNA: TGTGCCAGTAGTAAGGGGACAGGGGGCGCCAATGGCTACACCTTC; CDR3: CASSKGTGGANGYTF
D: -; V: TRBV7-3; J: TRBJ2-7; size: -; DNA: TGTGCCAGCAGCTTAGGAGGGAATTACGAGCAGTACTTC; CDR3: CASSLGGNYEQYF
D: TRBD2; V: TRBV7-2; J: TRBJ2-7; size: once; DNA: TGTGCCAGCAGCTTAAAGGCCGGGGCTAGCGGGAGTGGCGCCTACGAGCAGTACTTC; CDR3: CASSLKAGASGSGAYEQYF
D: -; V: TRBV7-9; J: TRBJ1-1; size: few; DNA: TGTGCCAGCAGCTTATGGGGGGGCACTGAAGCTTTCTTT; CDR3: CASSLWGGTEAFF
D: TRBD2; V: TRBV5-1; J: TRBJ2-2; size: once; DNA: TGCGCCAGCAGCTTGGGATTGCGGGAGCGTGCCGGGGAGCTGTTTTTT; CDR3: CASSLGLRERAGELFF
D: TRBD1; V: TRBV5-1; J: TRBJ1-6; size: -; DNA: TGCGCCAGCAGACGGACAGGGCGGAATTCACCCCTCCACTTT; CDR3: CASRRTGRNSPLHF
D: TRBD2; V: TRBV7-8; J: TRBJ2-5; size: -; DNA: TGTGCCAGCAGCAGGGACCCGACTAGCGGTGGGGGGCCCCAGTACTTC; CDR3: CASSRDPTSGGGPQYF
D: -; V: TRBV6-5; J: TRBJ1-2; size: -; DNA: TGTGCCAGCAGTTTAAGGCGGGATACCTATGGCTACACCTTC; CDR3: CASSLRRDTYGYTF
D: -; V: TRBV30; J: TRBJ1-4; size: -; DNA: TGTGCCTGGAGTGTACGGGAGGTCGGCGAACTGTTTTTT; CDR3: CAWSVREVGELFF
D: TRBD1; V: TRBV28; J: TRBJ1-6; size: -; DNA: TGTGCCAGCAGTGGTGTCCGACAGGGTGATTCACCCCTCCACTTT; CDR3: CASSGVRQGDSPLHF
D: TRBD1; V: TRBV6-2/TRBV6-3; J: TRBJ2-5; size: -; DNA: TGTGCCAGCAGTGACTGGCAGGGGGATATGTACCAAGAGACCCAGTACTTC; CDR3: CASSDWQGDMYQETQYF
D: -; V: TRBV6-6; J: TRBJ2-1; size: -; DNA: TGTGCCAGCAGTCCTTCACTAGTTCTGTCCTACAATGAGCAGTTCTTC; CDR3: CASSPSLVLSYNEQFF
D: TRBD1; V: TRBV19; J: TRBJ1-2; size: -; DNA: TGTGCCAGTAGTACCCTGGACAGGTTATATGGCTACACCTTC; CDR3: CASSTLDRLYGYTF
D: TRBD1; V: TRBV11-2; J: TRBJ1-1; size: once; DNA: TGTGCCAGCAGCTCGGGGACAGGGAACACTGAAGCTTTCTTT; CDR3: CASSSGTGNTEAFF
D: TRBD2; V: TRBV18; J: TRBJ2-3; size: -; DNA: TGTGCCAGCTCACCAGGGACTAGCTGGTATACAGATACGCAGTATTTT; CDR3: CASSPGTSWYTDTQYF
D: -; V: TRBV7-9; J: TRBJ2-1; size: -; DNA: TGTGCCAGCGGCTTTCGGGATGGATCCCCTGACAATGAGCAGTTCTTC; CDR3: CASGFRDGSPDNEQFF
D: TRBD2; V: TRBV5-4; J: TRBJ2-1; size: -; DNA: TGTGCCAGCAGAGATAGCGGGAGGGCCTACAATGAGCAGTTCTTC; CDR3: CASRDSGRAYNEQFF
D: -; V: TRBV7-9; J: TRBJ1-6; size: -; DNA: TGTGCCAGCAGCTTCGTGTCGGCAGGGACACCCCTCCACTTT; CDR3: CASSFVSAGTPLHF
D: -; V: TRBV27; J: TRBJ1-3; size: -; DNA: TGTGCCAGCAGTTTATCTCGGGGGTTAGGAAACACCATATATTTT; CDR3: CASSLSRGLGNTIYF
D: -; V: TRBV6-2/TRBV6-3; J: TRBJ2-1; size: -; DNA: TGTGCCAGCAGCCGCCCGGGTTACAATGAGCAGTTCTTC; CDR3: CASSRPGYNEQFF
D: -; V: TRBV6-4; J: TRBJ1-6; size: -; DNA: TGTGCCAGCAGTGACTCCTTGCCCCTCCACTTT; CDR3: CASSDSLPLHF